These 26 T cell receptor beta chains came from one sample sequenced in a study of shared clonotypes between healthy human individuals. TCRdb keeps only in-frame clones here, not all; method: immunoSEQ multiplex PCR. The top ten hold around 0.13% of the sample, which has a few million clones, around 95% seen once. Sequenced input: naive CD4+ T cells sorted from blood. Subset denoted: CD45RA+ positively selected. These receptor sequences come from a man younger than 35 in good health.

The V call is TRBV15, the J call TRBJ1-6, with a weak D call TRBD1 (5 bases). Trimming took 0 bases from V and 8 from J, leaving 23 bases between them. From germline, CDR1 is LNHNV and CDR2 YYDKDF (reference sequence). This CDR3 has 19 residues. The CDR3 DNA reads TGTGCCACCAGCAGAGATCGCCAGGGTCAACGGGCCATGGATTCACCCCTCCACTTT. Translating it yields CATSRDRQGQRAMDSPLHF.

The V and J genes are TRBV7-9 and TRBJ1-2, with D unclear. V shed 3 bases and J shed 1 base, with 9 bases lying between them. Germline V gene sequence: CDR1 SEHNR, CDR2 FQNEAQ (reference sequence). This CDR3 spans 14 amino acids. CDR3 DNA sequence: TGTGCCAGCAGCTTTGGCAGCATTAACTATGGCTACACCTTC. As protein: CASSFGSINYGYTF.

CDR3 nucleotides: TGTGCCTGGAGTGGAGGTCAGGGGGGCGCACCCCTCCACTTT. It translates to CAWSGGQGGAPLHF. The genes are TRBV30 and TRBJ1-6; 7 nucleotides align to TRBD1. The V and J ends lost 1 base and 11 bases, in that order; junction bases with no gene match: 8. This CDR3 region has 14 residues. Germline V gene data show CDR1 as GTSNPN and CDR2 as SVGIG (reference sequence).

The V and J genes are TRBV5-4 and TRBJ1-1; 9 bases line up with TRBD1. The ends lost 2 bases at V and 2 bases at J; junction bases unmatched: 7. CDR3 length: 16 residues. CDR1 SGHNT and CDR2 YYREEE come from the germline V gene (reference sequence). CDR3 region: CASSLGGTGLNTEAFF. The CDR3 nucleotides are TGTGCCAGCAGCTTAGGTGGGACAGGGTTAAACACTGAAGCTTTCTTT.

This sequence joins TRBV13 and TRBJ1-4; 12 positions match TRBD1. CDR3 size: 16 residues. Germline V CDR1 and CDR2: PRHDT, FYEKMQ (reference sequence). Unmatched junction bases numbered 5, after V lost 3 bases and J lost 6 bases. CDR3: CASSLGTGGFDEKLFF. In DNA, the CDR3 is TGTGCCAGCAGCTTGGGGACAGGGGGCTTTGATGAAAAACTGTTTTTT. Drawing the rest from reference TRBV13 and TRBJ1-4, the complete variable domain is AAGVIQSPRHLIKEKRETATLKCYPIPRHDTVYWYQQGPGQDPQFLISFYEKMQSDKGSIPDRFSAQQFSDYHSELNMSSLELGDSALYFCASSLGTGGFDEKLFFGSGTQLSVL.

The chain uses TRBV5-1 and TRBJ1-1; D is possibly TRBD1 (6 bases). CDR3 size: 14 residues. Germline CDR1 SGHRS, CDR2 YFSETQ. Between the trimmed V and J ends, which lost 9 bases and 0 bases, there was a span of 15 bases. The CDR3 region is CATRAQGMNTEAFF. DNA for the CDR3: TGCGCCACCCGAGCCCAGGGGATGAACACTGAAGCTTTCTTT.

The CDR3 is CASSGHLNTEAFF. The CDR3 DNA is TGCGCCTCATCGGGACATCTGAACACTGAAGCTTTCTTT. The chain joins TRBV10-1 to TRBJ1-1; weak D call: TRBD1 (6 bases). Germline CDR1 is WNHNN and CDR2 is SYGVQD (reference sequence). This CDR3 is built from 13 residues. Deletions cut 11 bases from V and 0 bases from J, with 13 bases between.

The J gene is TRBJ1-6, the V gene TRBV5-5; D is ambiguous. Germline V gene sequence: CDR1 SGHKS, CDR2 YYEKEE (reference sequence). This CDR3 comprises 14 residues. Trimming cost V 4 bases and J 9 bases, with 14 bases left between them. The CDR3 nucleotides are TGTGCCAGCAGCCAGGAGACCTCGGGTTCACCCCTCCACTTT. Its protein is CASSQETSGSPLHF.

The rearrangement uses TRBV5-6 and TRBJ1-1; perhaps TRBD1 as D (5 bases). The CDR3 has 12 amino acids. V was clipped by 3 bases and J by 8 bases, with 11 bases between them. Germline V CDR1 and CDR2: SGHDT, YYEEEE. The CDR3 DNA is TGTGCCAGCAGCTCGGGACCGGCCGAAGCTTTCTTT. Translated, it gives CASSSGPAEAFF.

The chain has TRBV11-3 and TRBJ2-1, with D possibly TRBD2 on 7 matching bases. CDR1 is SGHNT, CDR2 YENEEA, per germline. The CDR3 contains 16 residues. Trimming removed 5 bases at V and 0 bases at J, with 14 bases between. In DNA form, the CDR3 reads TGTGCCAGCAGCACCAGAGGGGGGGCCTCCTACAATGAGCAGTTCTTC. Translation: CASSTRGGASYNEQFF.

Comments on this clone: This sample includes further DNA sequences coding for the same CDR3. The rearrangement joins TRBV2 to TRBJ2-5; D may be TRBD1 or TRBD2 (5 bases each). Germline CDR1 and CDR2: SNHLY and FYNNEI. There are 13 residues in the CDR3. Deletions cut 5 bases from V and 3 bases from J, with 10 bases between. CDR3 residues: CASSRDGKETQYF. DNA for the CDR3: TGTGCCAGCAGTCGGGACGGAAAAGAGACCCAGTACTTC.

The V gene is TRBV19, the J gene TRBJ1-6; D perhaps matches TRBD1 (5 bases). The V gene's germline CDR1 is LNHDA and CDR2 SQIVND (reference sequence). CDR3 length equals 15 residues. Trimming removed 2 bases at V and 8 bases at J, with 13 bases between. The CDR3 DNA follows: TGTGCCAGTAGTATAAGGGAGGGGTACGATTCACCCCTCCACTTT. It encodes CASSIREGYDSPLHF.

This rearrangement joins TRBV5-4 to TRBJ1-2; D not resolved. V dropped 0 bases and J dropped 2 bases, with 11 bases sitting between them. CDR1 is SGHNT and CDR2 is YYREEE in the germline V gene (reference sequence). The CDR3 runs to 15 residues. The CDR3 DNA sequence: TGTGCCAGCAGCTTGGCAGCTGCACAGAACTATGGCTACACCTTC. It translates to CASSLAAAQNYGYTF.

The chain is built from TRBV15 and TRBJ2-2, with unresolved D. In germline, CDR1 is LNHNV, CDR2 YYDKDF (reference sequence). The CDR3 consists of 15 residues. Trimming pared 1 base from V and 0 bases from J, leaving 6 bases between. CDR3 amino acids: CATSRVQANTGELFF. CDR3 DNA: TGTGCCACCAGCAGAGTTCAGGCGAACACCGGGGAGCTGTTTTTT.

J is TRBJ2-1 and V is TRBV6-6; 8 positions agree with TRBD2. The CDR3 runs 14 residues. Germline trimming cut 0 bases from V and 8 bases from J; bases unmatched to any gene: 3. Germline V lookup: CDR1 MNHNY, CDR2 SVGAGI (reference sequence). CDR3: CASSYSDSGDEQFF. The CDR3 DNA follows: TGTGCCAGCAGTTACTCGGATAGCGGGGATGAGCAGTTCTTC.

CDR3 nucleotide sequence: TGTGCCAGCAGCGTTTTAGCGGGGGCCGCCGGGGAGCTGTTTTTT. Amino acid sequence: CASSVLAGAAGELFF. The V call is TRBV5-4, the J call TRBJ2-2; 9 bases agree with TRBD2. V was clipped by 4 bases and J by 6 bases; unmatched bases: 7. Germline V gives CDR1 SGHNT, CDR2 YYREEE (reference sequence). The CDR3 totals 15 residues.

This rearrangement joins TRBV10-3 to TRBJ1-1; a possible D gene is TRBD1 (5 bases). The germline gives CDR1 ENHRY, CDR2 SYGVKD. The CDR3 has 14 amino acids. The V end lost 10 bases, the J end lost 1 base, and 16 bases lay between the germline ends. CDR3 region: CATEVGGANTEAFF. The CDR3 nucleotides read TGTGCCACCGAGGTCGGCGGGGCGAACACTGAAGCTTTCTTT.

DNA for the CDR3: TGTGCCAGCAGTCTCCGAAGACTCCCTTCCAATCAGCCCCAGCATTTT. Protein: CASSLRRLPSNQPQHF. The chain combines TRBV28 with TRBJ1-5; D ambiguous. CDR3 length equals 16 residues. CDR1 is MDHEN, CDR2 SYDVKM, per germline. The ends were cut back, 5 bases at V and 3 bases at J, with 17 bases in the middle.

The chain employs TRBV10-1 and TRBJ2-7; D is tentatively TRBD1 or TRBD2 (5 bases each). V was cut by 3 bases and J by 2 bases, with 14 bases left in between. Looked up from germline, CDR1 is WNHNN and CDR2 is SYGVQD (reference sequence). This CDR3 spans 15 amino acids. This CDR3 reads CASSDVTVGAYEQYF. The CDR3, as DNA: TGCGCCAGCAGTGATGTTACAGTGGGGGCCTACGAGCAGTACTTC.

A word on this clone: Other DNA variants within this sample encode the same CDR3. This sequence joins TRBV19 and TRBJ1-1, with D possibly being TRBD1 (5 bases). Trimming cost V 3 bases and J 5 bases, with 7 bases left between them. Looked up from germline, CDR1 is LNHDA and CDR2 is SQIVND (reference sequence). The CDR3 sequence is 12 residues long. CDR3 nucleotides: TGTGCCAGTAGTATTCGGGGGACTGAAGCTTTCTTT. Amino acids: CASSIRGTEAFF. Filled out from reference TRBV19 and TRBJ1-1, the complete variable domain reads DGGITQSPKYLFRKEGQNVTLSCEQNLNHDAMYWYRQDPGQGLRLIYYSQIVNDFQKGDIAEGYSVSREKKESFPLTVTSAQKNPTAFYLCASSIRGTEAFFGQGTRLTVV.

The chain couples TRBV5-4 to TRBJ2-5; D is undetermined. V lost 0 bases and J 1 base, leaving 7 bases between the germline ends. The CDR3 has 14 residues. CDR1 and CDR2 (germline): SGHNT, YYREEE (reference sequence). The CDR3 nucleotides are TGTGCCAGCAGCTTGGATGTCGGCCAAGAGACCCAGTACTTC. It codes for CASSLDVGQETQYF. The complete variable domain, with remaining parts taken from reference TRBV5-4 and TRBJ2-5, reads ETGVTQSPTHLIKTRGQQVTLRCSSQSGHNTVSWYQQALGQGPQFIFQYYREEENGRGNFPPRFSGLQFPNYSSELNVNALELDDSALYLCASSLDVGQETQYFGPGTRLLVL.

The genes are TRBV5-4 and TRBJ2-6; D may be TRBD2 (6 bases). The V end lost 1 base, the J end lost 0 bases, and 8 bases lay between the germline ends. Per the germline V gene, CDR1 is SGHNT and CDR2 is YYREEE (reference sequence). The CDR3 is 16 amino acids. The CDR3 is CASSLYGSSGANVLTF. DNA of the CDR3: TGTGCCAGCAGCTTGTACGGGAGCTCTGGGGCCAACGTCCTGACTTTC. The full variable domain, in which reference TRBV5-4 and TRBJ2-6 provide the parts outside the CDR3, is ETGVTQSPTHLIKTRGQQVTLRCSSQSGHNTVSWYQQALGQGPQFIFQYYREEENGRGNFPPRFSGLQFPNYSSELNVNALELDDSALYLCASSLYGSSGANVLTFGAGSRLTVL.

The chain joins TRBV5-1 to TRBJ1-6; D gene uncertain. From germline, CDR1 is SGHRS and CDR2 YFSETQ. V was clipped by 1 base and J by 8 bases, with 13 bases between them. CDR3 size: 15 residues. In nucleotides, the CDR3 is TGCGCCAGCAGCTTGCGATGGGGAGAGGATTCACCCCTCCACTTT. Translated: CASSLRWGEDSPLHF. Using reference TRBV5-1 and TRBJ1-6 for the parts outside the CDR3, the full variable domain is KAGVTQTPRYLIKTRGQQVTLSCSPISGHRSVSWYQQTPGQGLQFLFEYFSETQRNKGNFPGRFSGRQFSNSRSEMNVSTLELGDSALYLCASSLRWGEDSPLHFGNGTRLTVT.

J is TRBJ2-7 and V is TRBV7-9, with TRBD1 matching over 9 bases. V lost 5 bases, J lost 6 bases, and 8 bases stayed unmatched. The CDR3 is made up of 14 amino acids. Germline CDR1 reads SEHNR; CDR2 reads FQNEAQ (reference sequence). The CDR3 here is CASSPWTGVGEQYF. The CDR3 nucleotides are TGTGCCAGCAGCCCATGGACAGGGGTAGGCGAGCAGTACTTC.

As for this clone: Additional DNA sequences in this sample encode the identical CDR3. The chain combines TRBV9 with TRBJ2-1, with TRBD2 matching 8 bases. After removal of 0 bases from V and 1 base from J, the junction contained 0 bases not matched to a gene. CDR3 length: 15 residues. Per germline, CDR1 SGDLS and CDR2 YYNGEE. This chain's CDR3 is CASSVAGGSYNEQFF. The CDR3 DNA is TGTGCCAGCAGCGTAGCGGGAGGGTCCTACAATGAGCAGTTCTTC.

This clone was found once. The chain is built from TRBV5-1 and TRBJ2-3; D tentatively fits TRBD1 or TRBD2 (6 bases each). Germline assignment: CDR1 SGHRS and CDR2 YFSETQ. This CDR3 contains 17 residues. V gave up 1 base and J gave up 2 bases, with 17 bases separating them. The CDR3 reads CASSLFLGGTNTDTQYF. For the CDR3, the DNA is TGCGCCAGCAGCTTGTTCCTTGGCGGGACAAACACAGATACGCAGTATTTT.